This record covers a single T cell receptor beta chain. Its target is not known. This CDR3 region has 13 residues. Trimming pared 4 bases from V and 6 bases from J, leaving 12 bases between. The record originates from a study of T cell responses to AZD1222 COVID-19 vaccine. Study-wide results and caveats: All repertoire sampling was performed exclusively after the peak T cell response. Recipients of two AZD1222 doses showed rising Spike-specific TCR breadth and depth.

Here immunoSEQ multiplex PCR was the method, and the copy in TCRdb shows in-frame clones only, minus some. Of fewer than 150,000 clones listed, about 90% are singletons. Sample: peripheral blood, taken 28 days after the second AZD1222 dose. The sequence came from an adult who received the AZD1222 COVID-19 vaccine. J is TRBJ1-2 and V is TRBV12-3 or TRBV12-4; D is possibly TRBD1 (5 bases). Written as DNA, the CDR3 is TGTGCCAGCAGTTATGGGGCAGGGCATGGCTACACCTTC. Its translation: CASSYGAGHGYTF.